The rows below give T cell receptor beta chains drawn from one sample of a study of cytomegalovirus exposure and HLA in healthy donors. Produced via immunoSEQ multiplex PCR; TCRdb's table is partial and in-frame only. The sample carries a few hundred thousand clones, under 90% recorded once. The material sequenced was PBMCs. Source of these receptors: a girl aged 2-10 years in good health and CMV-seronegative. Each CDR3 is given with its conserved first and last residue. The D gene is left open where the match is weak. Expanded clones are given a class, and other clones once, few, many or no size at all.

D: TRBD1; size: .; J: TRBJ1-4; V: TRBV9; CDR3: CASSVDRGNEKLFF; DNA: TGTGCCAGCAGCGTGGACAGGGGTAATGAAAAACTGTTTTTT
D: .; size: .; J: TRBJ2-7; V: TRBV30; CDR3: CAWVQGYEQYF; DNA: TGTGCCTGGGTACAGGGATACGAGCAGTACTTC
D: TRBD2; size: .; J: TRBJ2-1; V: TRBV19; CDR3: CASSPLAGEQFF; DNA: TGTGCCAGTAGTCCCTTAGCGGGAGAGCAGTTCTTC
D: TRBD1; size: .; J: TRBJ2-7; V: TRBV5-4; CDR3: CASSFDMTGDAWEQYF; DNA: TGTGCCAGCAGTTTCGACATGACAGGGGACGCGTGGGAGCAGTACTTC
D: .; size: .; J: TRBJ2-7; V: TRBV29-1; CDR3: CSVVPSRVRASYEQYF; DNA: TGCAGCGTCGTCCCATCCCGGGTCAGAGCCTCCTACGAGCAGTACTTC
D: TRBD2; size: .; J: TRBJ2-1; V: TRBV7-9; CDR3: CASSLAGAEQFF; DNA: TGTGCCAGCAGCCTAGCGGGAGCTGAGCAGTTCTTC
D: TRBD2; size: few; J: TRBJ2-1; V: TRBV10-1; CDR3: CASSDLGTSGNNEQFF; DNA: TGCGCCAGCAGTGACTTGGGGACTAGCGGGAACAATGAGCAGTTCTTC
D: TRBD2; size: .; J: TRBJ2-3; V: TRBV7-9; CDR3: CASSQRRDYTDTQYF; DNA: TGTGCCAGCAGCCAAAGGCGGGACTACACAGATACGCAGTATTTT
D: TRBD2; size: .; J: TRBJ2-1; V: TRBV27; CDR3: CASSDSGRGSDEQFF; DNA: TGTGCCAGCAGTGACAGCGGGAGGGGGAGCGATGAGCAGTTCTTC
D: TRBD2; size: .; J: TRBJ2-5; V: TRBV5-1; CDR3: CASSSKTSGGALETQYF; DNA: TGCGCCAGCAGCTCTAAGACTAGCGGGGGGGCCCTGGAGACCCAGTACTTC
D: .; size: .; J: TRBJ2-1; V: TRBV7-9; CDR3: CASSLTGNEQFF; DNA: TGTGCCAGCAGCTTGACAGGTAATGAGCAGTTCTTC
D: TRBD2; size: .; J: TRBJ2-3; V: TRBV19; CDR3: CASSPLAGRVTQYF; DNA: TGTGCCAGTAGTCCTCTAGCGGGAAGGGTGACGCAGTATTTT
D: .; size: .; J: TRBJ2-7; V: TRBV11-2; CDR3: CASSSTYEQYF; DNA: TGTGCCAGCAGCTCCACCTACGAGCAGTACTTC
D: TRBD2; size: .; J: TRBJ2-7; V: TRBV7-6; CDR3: CASSLAASGRYEQYF; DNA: TGTGCCAGCAGCTTAGCGGCTAGCGGGAGATACGAGCAGTACTTC
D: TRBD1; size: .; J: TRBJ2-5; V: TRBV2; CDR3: CASTRTGRLGETQYF; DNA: TGTGCCAGCACCAGGACAGGGAGGTTAGGAGAGACCCAGTACTTC
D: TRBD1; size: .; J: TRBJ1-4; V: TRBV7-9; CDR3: CASSLPGQGGKLFF; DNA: TGTGCCAGCAGCCTACCTGGACAGGGAGGAAAACTGTTTTTT
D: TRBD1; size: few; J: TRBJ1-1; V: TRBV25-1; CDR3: CASSEIDRDTEAFF; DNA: TGTGCCAGCAGTGAAATCGACAGGGACACTGAAGCTTTCTTT
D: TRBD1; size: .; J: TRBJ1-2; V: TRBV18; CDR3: CASSPFDPLTRGLDYGYTF; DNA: TGTGCCAGCTCACCGTTTGACCCATTGACGAGGGGGCTAGACTATGGCTACACCTTC
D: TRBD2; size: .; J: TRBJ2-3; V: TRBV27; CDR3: CASSSPGTSVSTDTQYF; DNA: TGTGCCAGCTCCTCACCAGGGACTAGCGTGTCCACAGATACGCAGTATTTT
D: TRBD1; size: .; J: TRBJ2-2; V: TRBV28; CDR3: CASTGQGAVLRELFF; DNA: TGTGCCAGCACCGGACAGGGGGCGGTTCTCCGGGAGCTGTTTTTT
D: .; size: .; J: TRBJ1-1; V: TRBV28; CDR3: CASSPPMTGNTEAFF; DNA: TGTGCCAGCAGTCCGCCCATGACAGGGAACACTGAAGCTTTCTTT
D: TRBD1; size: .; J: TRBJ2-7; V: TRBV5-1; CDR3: CASIDRDRRPYEQYF; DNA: TGCGCCAGCATCGACCGGGACAGACGGCCCTACGAGCAGTACTTC
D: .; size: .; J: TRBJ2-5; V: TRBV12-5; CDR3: CASGLALRRGETQYF; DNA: TGTGCTAGTGGTTTGGCGTTAAGGAGGGGCGAGACCCAGTACTTC
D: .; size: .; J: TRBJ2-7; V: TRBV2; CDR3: CASEGVAYEQYF; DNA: TGTGCCAGCGAGGGGGTCGCATACGAGCAGTACTTC
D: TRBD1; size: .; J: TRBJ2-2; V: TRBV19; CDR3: CASTPSGTVTGELFF; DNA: TGTGCCAGTACCCCATCCGGGACAGTGACCGGGGAGCTGTTTTTT
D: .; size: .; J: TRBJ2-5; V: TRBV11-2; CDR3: CASSLVGRQETQYF; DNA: TGTGCCAGCAGCTTAGTGGGGAGACAAGAGACCCAGTACTTC
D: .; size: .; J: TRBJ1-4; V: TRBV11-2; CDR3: CASSRSLYREKLFF; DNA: TGTGCCAGCAGCCGGAGTTTGTATCGTGAAAAACTGTTTTTT
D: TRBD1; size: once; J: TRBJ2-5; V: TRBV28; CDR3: CASSLEDRVKTQYF; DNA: TGTGCCAGCAGTTTGGAGGACAGGGTAAAGACCCAGTACTTC
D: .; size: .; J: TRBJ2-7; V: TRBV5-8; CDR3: CASSLRAGTGQYF; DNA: TGTGCCAGCAGCTTGAGAGCGGGGACAGGGCAGTACTTC
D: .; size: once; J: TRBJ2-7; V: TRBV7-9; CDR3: CASSRGAKRLRSSYEQYF; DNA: TGTGCCAGCAGCCGTGGGGCAAAACGGCTCCGGAGCTCCTACGAGCAGTACTTC
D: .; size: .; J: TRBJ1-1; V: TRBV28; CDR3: CASIGANTEAFF; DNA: TGTGCCAGCATTGGGGCGAACACTGAAGCTTTCTTT
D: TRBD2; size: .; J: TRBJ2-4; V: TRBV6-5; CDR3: CASSYSMIPGGNIQYF; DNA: TGTGCCAGCAGTTACTCGATGATCCCCGGGGGGAACATTCAGTACTTC
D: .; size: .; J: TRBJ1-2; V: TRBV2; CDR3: CASSEGQGSYGYTF; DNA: TGTGCCAGCAGTGAAGGGCAGGGTTCCTATGGCTACACCTTC
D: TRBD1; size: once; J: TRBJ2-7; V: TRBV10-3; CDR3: CAISESLGTAIYEQYF; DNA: TGTGCCATCAGTGAGTCGTTGGGGACAGCCATCTACGAGCAGTACTTC
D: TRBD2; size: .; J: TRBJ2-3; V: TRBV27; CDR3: CASSFGTSGSADTQYF; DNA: TGTGCCAGCAGTTTCGGGACTAGCGGGAGCGCAGATACGCAGTATTTT
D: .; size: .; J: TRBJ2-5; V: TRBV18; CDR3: CASSPPGGYQETQYF; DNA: TGTGCCAGCTCACCACCCGGGGGTTACCAAGAGACCCAGTACTTC
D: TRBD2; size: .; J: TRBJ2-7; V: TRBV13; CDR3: CASKAGDDEQYF; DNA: TGTGCCAGCAAAGCGGGGGACGACGAGCAGTACTTC
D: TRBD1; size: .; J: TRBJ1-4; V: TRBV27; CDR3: CASSIRTGDNEKLFF; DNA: TGTGCCAGCAGTATACGGACAGGGGATAATGAAAAACTGTTTTTT
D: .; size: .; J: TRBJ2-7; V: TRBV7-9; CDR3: CASSLEAGPLYEQYF; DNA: TGTGCCAGCAGCTTAGAGGCGGGGCCCCTCTACGAGCAGTACTTC
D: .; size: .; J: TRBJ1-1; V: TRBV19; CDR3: CASTQTGLNTEAFF; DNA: TGTGCCAGTACCCAGACAGGTCTGAACACTGAAGCTTTCTTT
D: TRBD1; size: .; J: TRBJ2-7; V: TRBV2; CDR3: CASRELRTGGTYEQYF; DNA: TGTGCCAGCAGAGAACTCAGGACAGGGGGTACCTACGAGCAGTACTTC
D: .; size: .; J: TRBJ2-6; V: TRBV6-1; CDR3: CASSGPLSGANVLTF; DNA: TGTGCCAGCAGTGGTCCCCTCTCTGGGGCCAACGTCCTGACTTTC
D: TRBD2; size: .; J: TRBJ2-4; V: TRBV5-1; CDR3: CASSWHPSGIRLSILAKNIQYF; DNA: TGCGCCAGCAGCTGGCACCCTAGCGGGATCCGCCTATCGATTCTAGCCAAAAACATTCAGTACTTC
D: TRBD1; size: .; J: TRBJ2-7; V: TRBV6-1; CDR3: CASSRTGISYEQYF; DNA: TGTGCCAGCAGTCGGACAGGAATCTCCTACGAGCAGTACTTC
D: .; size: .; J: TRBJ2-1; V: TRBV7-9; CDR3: CSSSLHGPQRGEQFF; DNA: TGTTCCAGCAGCCTACACGGGCCCCAAAGGGGTGAGCAGTTCTTC
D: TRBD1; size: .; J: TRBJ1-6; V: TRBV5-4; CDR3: CASSQDPGGGNNSPLHF; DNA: TGTGCCAGCAGCCAGGATCCAGGGGGCGGCAATAATTCACCCCTCCACTTT
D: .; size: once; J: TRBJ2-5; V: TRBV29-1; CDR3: CSVDGTSSTEETQYF; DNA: TGCAGCGTTGATGGTACCTCGAGCACTGAAGAGACCCAGTACTTC
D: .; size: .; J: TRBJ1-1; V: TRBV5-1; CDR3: CASSPGQLSSTEAFF; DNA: TGCGCCAGCAGCCCAGGTCAGTTATCGAGCACTGAAGCTTTCTTT